This passage covers 20 T cell receptor beta chains from one sample sequenced in a study of blood T cells in healthy people across ages. Primers used in a second PCR of about 6 to 11 cycles were a sample-barcoded 5' primer and a J-beta primer mix. TCRdb itself ran the 5' RACE reads through MiXCR, one entry per CDR3 protein. The data show approximately 810,000 distinct CDR3 sequences, with about 37% seen just once and approximately 12% held by the top ten. The source material was blood. All receptors come from a man between 18 and 35 years old in good health.

This chain uses TRBV5-6 with TRBJ1-5; no clear D. The germline V gene has CDR1 SGHDT and CDR2 YYEEEE. The CDR3 totals 12 residues. V shed 2 bases and J shed 4 bases, with 4 bases lying between them. The CDR3 sequence is CASSFQNQPQHF. In DNA form, the CDR3 reads TGTGCCAGCAGCTTCCAAAATCAGCCCCAGCATTTT.

Turning to this clonotype: It may be a read error: a sequence one base away is much more abundant. V usage is TRBV7-2 and J usage is TRBJ2-3; D may be TRBD1 (5 bases). The germline V and J ends were trimmed by 4 bases and 4 bases, with 12 bases remaining between them. Germline V gene sequence: CDR1 SGHTA, CDR2 FQGNSA. This CDR3 contains 14 residues. The CDR3 protein is CASSSGHYADTQYF. The CDR3 nucleotides are TGTGCCAGCAGCTCTGGACATTACGCAGATACGCAGTATTTT.

This clonotype appeared a few times. The chain couples TRBV20-1 to TRBJ1-4; D is undetermined. Trimming removed 3 bases from V and 8 bases from J, with 10 bases in between. Germline lookup yields CDR1 DFQATT and CDR2 SNEGSKA (reference sequence). The CDR3 extends over 12 amino acids. CDR3 sequence reads: CSASVLGEKLFF. CDR3 sequence (DNA): TGCAGTGCTAGCGTACTGGGGGAAAAACTGTTTTTT.

This clonotype was seen a few times. The V and J genes are TRBV4-3 and TRBJ1-2, with D maybe TRBD1 (6 bases). V lost 0 bases and J lost 1, with 18 bases in between. The CDR3 has 18 amino acids. Germline V CDR1 and CDR2: LGHNA, YSLEER. CDR3 bases: TGCGCCAGCAGCCAAGAGGGAGTTTTGGGGGCAGATAACTATGGCTACACCTTC. This encodes CASSQEGVLGADNYGYTF.

This rearrangement joins TRBV12-3 or TRBV12-4 to TRBJ2-1; 10 bases line up with TRBD2. Germline trimming cut 8 bases from V and 0 bases from J; bases unmatched to any gene: 10. CDR3 length: 17 amino acids. In DNA form, the CDR3 reads TGTGCCAGCTCAGGACTAGCGGAGGGCTACTCCTACAATGAGCAGTTCTTC. Protein sequence: CASSGLAEGYSYNEQFF.

The chain combines TRBV27 with TRBJ2-3; D gene ambiguous. Between the trimmed V and J ends, which lost 3 bases and 3 bases, there was a span of 16 bases. This CDR3 is built from 16 residues. Germline values: CDR1 MNHEY, CDR2 SMNVEV (reference sequence). CDR3 protein: CASSLSGPQGTDTQYF. The CDR3 coding sequence is TGTGCCAGCAGTTTGTCCGGACCTCAAGGTACAGATACGCAGTATTTT.

A word on this clonotype: The junction shows a germline mismatch at one end, possibly a read error. The V call is TRBV15, the J call TRBJ2-3; 11 bases fit TRBD2. The germline V gene encodes CDR1 LNHNV and CDR2 YYDKDF (reference sequence). The CDR3 runs 15 residues. CDR3 sequence reads: CPTSSSGGATDTQYF. The CDR3 DNA is TGTCCCACCAGCAGTAGCGGGGGGGCGACAGATACGCAGTATTTT.

V gene TRBV20-1 combines with J gene TRBJ2-2; TRBD1 matches 8 bases. CDR3 length: 14 residues. J lost 6 bases, V lost 0 bases, and 3 bases had no gene match. Per germline, CDR1 DFQATT and CDR2 SNEGSKA (reference sequence). The CDR3 DNA reads as TGCAGTGCTAGAGACTCACAGGGGGCCGGGGAGCTGTTTTTT. As protein: CSARDSQGAGELFF.

The DNA of the CDR3 is TGTGCCAGCAGTTTTACCGGGACTAGCGGGGTTACACAAGAGACCCAGTACTTC. Amino acid sequence: CASSFTGTSGVTQETQYF. This sequence joins TRBV28 and TRBJ2-5; TRBD2 agrees at 13 bases. The germline V gene encodes CDR1 MDHEN and CDR2 SYDVKM. V trimming: 3 bases; J trimming: 2 bases; junction bases outside the gene matches: 9. CDR3 length: 18 amino acids. Variable domain in full (rest from reference TRBV28 and TRBJ2-5): DVKVTQSSRYLVKRTGEKVFLECVQDMDHENMFWYRQDPGLGLRLIYFSYDVKMKEKGDIPEGYSVSREKKERFSLILESASTNQTSMYLCASSFTGTSGVTQETQYFGPGTRLLVL.

This chain connects TRBV7-2 to TRBJ1-2; D gene uncertain. This CDR3 contains 14 residues. The germline CDR1 and CDR2 sequences are SGHTA and FQGNSA. The V gene lost 3 bases and the J gene lost 1 base, with 9 bases spanning the gap. The CDR3 bases are TGTGCCAGCAGCTTTCTGGCAGATAACTATGGCTACACCTTC. Translating gives CASSFLADNYGYTF.

This clonotype has only a few counts. This chain connects TRBV10-3 to TRBJ2-7, with a weak D call TRBD2 (6 bases). The length of the CDR3 is 16 residues. V was clipped by 6 bases and J by 2 bases, with 20 bases between them. The germline CDR1 and CDR2 sequences are ENHRY and SYGVKD. CDR3 DNA: TGTGCCATCAGCTTTCCCTCTGGGACTGGGACCTACGAGCAGTACTTC. Translated, it gives CAISFPSGTGTYEQYF.

The CDR3 sequence is CASNPCPQHF. The CDR3 DNA reads TGTGCCAGCAACCCCTGCCCCCAGCATTTT. This chain joins TRBV2 and TRBJ1-5; no firm D call. The germline V gene encodes CDR1 SNHLY and CDR2 FYNNEI. Trimming pared 7 bases from V and 10 bases from J, leaving 8 bases between. The CDR3 contains 10 residues.

This chain links TRBV20-1 with TRBJ2-1; 7 nucleotides align to TRBD1. Looked up from germline, CDR1 is DFQATT and CDR2 is SNEGSKA (reference sequence). The junction had 10 bases not matched to a gene; V was cut back by 0 bases and J by 8 bases. This CDR3 is built from 15 residues. The CDR3 coding sequence is TGCAGTGCTAGAGACGAGGGGGCGCCTTCGGATGAGCAGTTCTTC. It translates to CSARDEGAPSDEQFF.

The V and J genes are TRBV4-3 and TRBJ1-2; 7 bases are a match to TRBD1. Looked up from germline, CDR1 is LGHNA and CDR2 is YSLEER. The CDR3 covers 15 residues. V was pared by 0 bases and J by 7 bases, with 8 bases of the junction left unmatched. The CDR3 nucleotides are TGCGCCAGCAGCCAAGATTGGGGGAACAGGGGTGGCTACACCTTC. Translation gives CASSQDWGNRGGYTF.

The sample holds a few counts of this clonotype. CDR3 DNA: TGCGCCAGCAGCCTCGGACAGGCAGTTTCACCCCTCCACTTT. It translates to CASSLGQAVSPLHF. The chain is built from TRBV5-1 and TRBJ1-6; TRBD1 matches 7 bases. V trimming: 4 bases; J trimming: 9 bases; junction bases outside the gene matches: 7. The CDR3 length is 14 residues. The germline CDR1 and CDR2 sequences are SGHRS and YFSETQ.

This clonotype has a count of ten or more. The V and J genes are TRBV18 and TRBJ2-7, with TRBD1 matching over 9 bases. The CDR3 sequence is 15 residues long. V lost 3 bases, J lost 3 bases, and 6 bases stayed unmatched. Per germline, CDR1 KGHSH and CDR2 LQKENI. The CDR3 here is CASSPGDRENYEQYF. The DNA of the CDR3 is TGTGCCAGCTCACCGGGGGACAGGGAAAACTACGAGCAGTACTTC.

With regard to this clonotype: Given a much more abundant clone one base away, this may be a read error. The chain carries TRBV12-3 or TRBV12-4 and TRBJ2-5; D call uncertain. The V end was cut by 3 bases, the J end by 11 bases, with 19 bases between. The CDR3 length is 14 residues. CDR3 protein: CASSFPSDVREQYF. The CDR3 coding sequence is TGTGCCAGCAGTTTTCCCTCGGACGTGCGAGAGCAGTACTTC.

This clonotype was found a few times. The chain recombines TRBV7-3 with TRBJ1-2; possibly TRBD1 for D (5 bases). The CDR3 has 17 residues. Germline loops: CDR1 SGHTA, CDR2 FQGTGA. The V gene lost 1 base and the J gene lost 4 bases, with 19 bases spanning the gap. The CDR3: CASSLRTGGSLFYGYTF. The CDR3 DNA is TGTGCCAGCAGCTTAAGGACTGGGGGATCCTTGTTCTATGGCTACACCTTC.

The V gene is TRBV2, the J gene TRBJ1-2; D might be TRBD1 (5 bases). Germline V lookup: CDR1 SNHLY, CDR2 FYNNEI. V lost 3 bases and J 4 bases, leaving 15 bases between the germline ends. The CDR3 spans 15 residues. CDR3 DNA sequence: TGTGCCAGCAGTGACGGATGGCAGGGTTCCTATGGCTACACCTTC. Translating it yields CASSDGWQGSYGYTF. The full variable domain, in which reference TRBV2 and TRBJ1-2 provide the parts outside the CDR3, is EPEVTQTPSHQVTQMGQEVILRCVPISNHLYFYWYRQILGQKVEFLVSFYNNEISEKSEIFDDQFSVERPDGSNFTLKIRSTKLEDSAMYFCASSDGWQGSYGYTFGSGTRLTVV.

The chain employs TRBV5-1 and TRBJ2-1; 11 nucleotides match TRBD1. Near its end, the DNA agrees better with TRBJ2-7, so the J call may be wrong. This CDR3 contains 14 residues. CDR1 is SGHRS and CDR2 is YFSETQ in the germline V gene. This CDR3 reads CASLPGQGGNEQYF. The CDR3 region has the DNA TGCGCCAGCCTACCGGGACAGGGGGGAAATGAGCAGTACTTC.